Following are 21 T cell receptor beta chains from one sample sequenced in a study of T cell responses to AZD1222 COVID-19 vaccine. TCRdb keeps only in-frame clones here, not all; method: immunoSEQ multiplex PCR. The profile shows about 180,000 clones, approximately 92% of them singletons. Sequenced here: peripheral blood, sampled on day 0 of AZD1222 vaccination. The origin of the receptors is an adult in good health.

The chain has TRBV5-6 and TRBJ2-1; 12 nucleotides match TRBD2. This CDR3 region has 18 residues. V lost 0 bases to trimming and J lost 8 bases; unmatched junction nucleotides: 12. Germline V lookup: CDR1 SGHDT, CDR2 YYEEEE. CDR3 in DNA: TGTGCCAGCAGCTTGGGGAGACTAGCGGGAGAACCTGTGTATGAGCAGTTCTTC. Translated, it gives CASSLGRLAGEPVYEQFF. The entire variable domain, with the rest obtained from reference TRBV5-6 and TRBJ2-1, is as follows: DAGVTQSPTHLIKTRGQQVTLRCSPKSGHDTVSWYQQALGQGPQFIFQYYEEEERQRGNFPDRFSGHQFPNYSSELNVNALLLGDSALYLCASSLGRLAGEPVYEQFFGPGTRLTVL.

The V and J genes are TRBV7-9 and TRBJ1-1; no definite D call. V lost 4 bases to trimming and J lost 3 bases, with 18 bases between them. From germline, CDR1 is SEHNR and CDR2 FQNEAQ (reference sequence). This CDR3 region has 16 residues. The CDR3 DNA is TGTGCCAGCAGCTCGCCGGGAGGGCAGCAGGACACTGAAGCTTTCTTT. As protein: CASSSPGGQQDTEAFF.

The rearrangement joins TRBV27 to TRBJ1-1; TRBD1 matches at 9 bases. J was trimmed by 0 bases and V by 3 bases; bases with no gene match: 11. The CDR3 contains 18 residues. The germline V gene encodes CDR1 MNHEY and CDR2 SMNVEV (reference sequence). The CDR3 sequence: CASSFGTGGGIMNTEAFF. The CDR3 region has the DNA TGTGCCAGCAGTTTCGGTACAGGGGGCGGGATCATGAACACTGAAGCTTTCTTT.

V and J are TRBV2 and TRBJ1-6; no clear D gene. Germline CDR1 reads SNHLY; CDR2 reads FYNNEI. This CDR3 has 15 amino acids. The V and J ends lost 1 base and 4 bases respectively, with 8 bases between them. CDR3 in amino acids: CASSEGSEYNSPLHF. The CDR3 nucleotides read TGTGCCAGCAGTGAAGGGTCAGAATATAATTCACCCCTCCACTTT.

The V call is TRBV6-8, the J call TRBJ1-5; D uncertain. This CDR3 is built from 11 residues. Germline CDR1 is MNHGY and CDR2 is SAAAGT. V was pared by 2 bases and J by 5 bases, with 1 base between. The CDR3: CASSYDQPQHF. Written as DNA, the CDR3 is TGTGCCAGCAGTTACGATCAGCCCCAGCATTTT.

The V and J genes are TRBV10-1 and TRBJ1-2; D remains ambiguous. Trimming cost V 3 bases and J 8 bases, with 13 bases left between them. CDR1 and CDR2 (germline): WNHNN, SYGVQD (reference sequence). The CDR3 consists of 13 residues. CDR3 loop: CASSDGRLYGYTF. The DNA for the CDR3 is TGCGCCAGCAGTGATGGTAGGCTGTACGGCTACACCTTC.

This clone was observed once. The CDR3 nucleotides read TGTGCCAGCAGTTGGGACGGACGCTCTGGGGCCAACGTCCTGACTTTC. Translating gives CASSWDGRSGANVLTF. The chain employs TRBV2 and TRBJ2-6; D is tentatively TRBD1 or TRBD2 (5 bases each). V was cut by 5 bases and J by 0 bases, with 11 bases left in between. Germline CDR1 and CDR2: SNHLY and FYNNEI. The CDR3 has 16 residues.

The rearrangement uses TRBV10-1 and TRBJ2-5, with TRBD1 matching over 12 bases. V lost 4 bases, J lost 5 bases, and 2 bases stayed unmatched. The CDR3 is 14 amino acids. CDR1 WNHNN and CDR2 SYGVQD come from the germline V gene (reference sequence). CDR3 region: CASSGDRGLETQYF. CDR3 DNA: TGCGCCAGCAGTGGGGACAGGGGGCTGGAGACCCAGTACTTC.

The CDR3 DNA reads TGCGCCAGCAGCGTACAGGGGGTTGCCACCGGGGAGCTGTTTTTT. It specifies CASSVQGVATGELFF. This chain connects TRBV5-1 to TRBJ2-2, with TRBD1 matching 8 bases. V gave up 4 bases and J gave up 4 bases; unmatched junction bases: 6. CDR3 length: 15 residues. The germline V gene has CDR1 SGHRS and CDR2 YFSETQ.

The chain uses TRBV28 and TRBJ2-6; D uncertain. Germline-derived CDR1 and CDR2 are MDHEN and SYDVKM. This CDR3 comprises 16 residues. V dropped 4 bases and J dropped 4 bases, with 14 bases sitting between them. For the CDR3, the DNA is TGTGCCAGCAGTTCTCCGGCCTTCGCGGGGGCCAACGTCCTGACTTTC. Its translation: CASSSPAFAGANVLTF. Using reference TRBV28 and TRBJ2-6 for the parts outside the CDR3, the full variable domain is DVKVTQSSRYLVKRTGEKVFLECVQDMDHENMFWYRQDPGLGLRLIYFSYDVKMKEKGDIPEGYSVSREKKERFSLILESASTNQTSMYLCASSSPAFAGANVLTFGAGSRLTVL.

As to this clone: In the same sample, other DNA sequences code for this CDR3. The chain links TRBV5-1 to TRBJ2-3; D assignment may be TRBD1 or TRBD2 (6 bases each). The V gene's germline CDR1 is SGHRS and CDR2 YFSETQ. V dropped 0 bases and J dropped 0 bases, with 11 bases sitting between them. The CDR3 is made up of 16 amino acids. The chain's CDR3 is CASSLVGGSSTDTQYF. In DNA, the CDR3 is TGCGCCAGCAGCTTGGTGGGGGGCTCTAGCACAGATACGCAGTATTTT.

The chain couples TRBV19 to TRBJ2-2; D is possibly TRBD2 (5 bases). The CDR3 runs 15 residues. In germline, CDR1 is LNHDA, CDR2 SQIVND (reference sequence). V was clipped by 7 bases and J by 4 bases, with 16 bases between them. The CDR3 DNA reads TGTGCCAGTACTGACTATAATCGGCTCACCGGGGAGCTGTTTTTT. This sequence encodes CASTDYNRLTGELFF.

This clone appeared once. The gene calls are TRBV27 and TRBJ1-2; tentatively, D is TRBD1 (5 bases). Per germline, CDR1 MNHEY and CDR2 SMNVEV (reference sequence). Trimming took 0 bases from V and 7 from J, leaving 24 bases between them. The CDR3 sequence is 18 residues long. CDR3 nucleotide sequence: TGTGCCAGCAGTTTATCGTCCCAAACAGGACGTCAGGGCCGTGGCTACACCTTC. The encoded protein is CASSLSSQTGRQGRGYTF.

This rearrangement joins TRBV7-9 to TRBJ2-4; maybe TRBD2 (6 bases). Germline-derived CDR1 and CDR2 are SEHNR and FQNEAQ (reference sequence). The CDR3 is made up of 11 amino acids. V dropped 4 bases and J dropped 11 bases, with 9 bases sitting between them. The CDR3 sequence: CASSWGEVQYF. The DNA of the CDR3 is TGTGCCAGCAGCTGGGGGGAGGTTCAGTACTTC.

V and J are TRBV4-1 and TRBJ1-4; D is undetermined. Germline V CDR1 and CDR2: MGHRA, YSYEKL. There are 17 residues in the CDR3. Trimming cost V 0 bases and J 0 bases, with 11 bases left between them. CDR3: CASSQDSSPSTNEKLFF. The CDR3 DNA is TGCGCCAGCAGCCAAGATTCAAGTCCCTCAACTAATGAAAAACTGTTTTTT.

On this clone itself: One end of the junction is discordant with germline, which a read error may explain. The V call is TRBV12-3 or TRBV12-4, the J call TRBJ1-2, with TRBD1 matching 9 bases. This CDR3 has 11 amino acids. The CDR3 region has the DNA TGTGCCAGCGGGGTCGGAGGGACAGGGTTCTTC. Protein: CASGVGGTGFF.

The chain couples TRBV10-1 to TRBJ2-3, with D unclear. Germline-derived CDR1 and CDR2 are WNHNN and SYGVQD (reference sequence). Deletions cut 4 bases from V and 3 bases from J, with 2 bases between. The CDR3 has 11 residues. CDR3 in amino acids: CASSATDTQYF. CDR3 in DNA: TGCGCCAGCAGTGCGACAGATACGCAGTATTTT.

The chain couples TRBV5-1 to TRBJ1-5; 8 bases are shared with TRBD1. In germline, CDR1 is SGHRS, CDR2 YFSETQ. This CDR3 region has 14 residues. The V and J ends lost 5 bases and 5 bases, in that order; junction bases with no gene match: 6. CDR3 sequence reads: CASRPGTGHQPQHF. The DNA for the CDR3 is TGCGCCAGCAGGCCCGGGACAGGACATCAGCCCCAGCATTTT.

The chain has TRBV2 and TRBJ2-1; 11 bases line up with TRBD2. J gave up 7 bases and V 6 bases, and 11 bases lay outside the gene matches. This CDR3 is 16 amino acids long. The germline gives CDR1 SNHLY, CDR2 FYNNEI. This CDR3 reads CASRRFSGRALNEQFF. The CDR3 DNA sequence: TGTGCCAGCAGGCGATTTAGCGGGAGGGCCTTGAATGAGCAGTTCTTC.

The CDR3 sequence is CASSLGLAGGSYNEQFF. CDR3 DNA sequence: TGTGCCAGCAGCTTAGGACTAGCGGGAGGGAGTTACAATGAGCAGTTCTTC. The chain carries TRBV7-8 and TRBJ2-1; 14 bases align to TRBD2. The CDR3 consists of 17 residues. Germline V gene lookup returns CDR1 SGHVS and CDR2 FQNEAQ. V lost 1 base and J lost 4; bases outside the gene matches: 3.

The chain recombines TRBV4-1 with TRBJ2-2, with D maybe TRBD2 (6 bases). This CDR3 spans 18 amino acids. The germline CDR1 and CDR2 sequences are MGHRA and YSYEKL. Trimming pared 4 bases from V and 2 bases from J, leaving 20 bases between. CDR3 in DNA: TGCGCCAGCAGCCCTGGAGGGGCCGTAGCGCCAAACACCGGGGAGCTGTTTTTT. It specifies CASSPGGAVAPNTGELFF.